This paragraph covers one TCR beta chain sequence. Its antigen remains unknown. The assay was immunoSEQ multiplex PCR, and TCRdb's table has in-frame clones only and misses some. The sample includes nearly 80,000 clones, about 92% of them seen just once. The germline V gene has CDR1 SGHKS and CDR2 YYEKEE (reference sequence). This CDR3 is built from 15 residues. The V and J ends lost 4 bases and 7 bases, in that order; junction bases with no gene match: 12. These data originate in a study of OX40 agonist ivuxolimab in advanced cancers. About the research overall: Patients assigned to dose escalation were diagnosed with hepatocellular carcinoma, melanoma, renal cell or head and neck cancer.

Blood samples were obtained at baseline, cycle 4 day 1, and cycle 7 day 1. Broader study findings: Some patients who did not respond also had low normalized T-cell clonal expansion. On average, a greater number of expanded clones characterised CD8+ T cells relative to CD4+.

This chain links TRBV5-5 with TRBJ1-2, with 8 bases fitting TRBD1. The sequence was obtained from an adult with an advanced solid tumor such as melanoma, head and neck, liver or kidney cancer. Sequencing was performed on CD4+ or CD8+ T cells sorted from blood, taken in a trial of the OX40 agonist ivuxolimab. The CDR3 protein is CASSPGGQDFSGYTF. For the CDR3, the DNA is TGTGCCAGCAGCCCAGGGGGACAGGATTTTAGTGGCTACACCTTC.